This T cell receptor beta chain was captured in a study of regulatory T cells in long-lasting Graves disease. The time point here: newly diagnosed GD, antithyroid drugs for less than 3 months. From RNA extracted from PBMCs, the TCR library was made. Diagnosing Graves' disease relied on the American Thyroid Association guidelines. Germline values: CDR1 MDHEN, CDR2 SYDVKM. Germline trimming cut 3 bases from V and 9 bases from J; bases unmatched to any gene: 14. This CDR3 comprises 15 residues. This clonotype appeared many times. Its antigen is undetermined. Overall study findings and caveats: Peripheral blood was the sole material, not thyroid tissue.

Assembly of TCR beta libraries relied on iRepertoire HTBI primers together with Arm-PCR of CDR3 regions. TCRdb fed the multiplex PCR reads into MiXCR, producing one record per CDR3 protein. This table holds about 540,000 distinct CDR3 sequences, 13% found once. These data were also reused for a study on T cells in Graves' hyperthyroidism and ophthalmopathy.

The TCR originated in a young man with Graves disease. V usage is TRBV28 and J usage is TRBJ2-7; 7 bases are shared with TRBD1. The sample was peripheral blood mononuclear cells (PBMCs), taken at new diagnosis, from a patient treated with antithyroid drugs. CDR3 in amino acids: CASSFYPGQTIRQYF. CDR3 coding DNA: TGTGCCAGCAGTTTTTATCCGGGACAGACGATACGGCAGTACTTC. The entire variable domain, with the rest obtained from reference TRBV28 and TRBJ2-7, is as follows: DVKVTQSSRYLVKRTGEKVFLECVQDMDHENMFWYRQDPGLGLRLIYFSYDVKMKEKGDIPEGYSVSREKKERFSLILESASTNQTSMYLCASSFYPGQTIRQYFGPGTRLTVT.